The clone carrying this TCR beta chain came up many times. The CDR3 has 15 amino acids. The J segment lost 10 bases and the V segment lost 5 bases, leaving 7 bases of the junction unmatched. This entry belongs to a study of identical twins. TCRdb independently ran MiXCR on the 5' RACE reads; one entry per CDR3 protein. The sample records about 150,000 distinct CDR3 sequences, roughly 3.3% being singletons. Material: memory T cells sorted from blood. The sequence came from a man in his late teens or twenties in good health. The chain is built from TRBV12-3 or TRBV12-4 and TRBJ2-1; 14 nucleotides line up with TRBD2. CDR3 protein: CASSPGLAGVQEQFF. The CDR3 DNA is TGTGCCAGCAGTCCGGGACTAGCGGGAGTTCAGGAGCAGTTCTTC.